Listed here is a single T cell receptor beta chain. No antigen is known for it. The J segment lost 2 bases and the V segment lost 1 base, leaving 6 bases of the junction unmatched. CDR3 length: 17 residues. Germline V CDR1 and CDR2: SGHAT, FQNNGV. The data were obtained in a study of T cell repertoires in cytomegalovirus infection. Each CDR3 protein is one row after TCRdb ran MiXCR on the reads. Among roughly 500,000 distinct CDR3 sequences listed, 30% to 40% were seen once. The material sequenced was cultured PBMCs, taken from culture after CMV antigen stimulation. The sequence came from a human donor in good health (CMV status not recorded). Some clones in this sample may be carry-over from other donors' samples. This rearrangement joins TRBV11-2 to TRBJ2-3; 10 nucleotides agree with TRBD2. The CDR3 here is CASSLGALAGTTDTQYF. The CDR3 coding sequence is TGTGCCAGCAGCTTAGGAGCACTAGCGGGGACCACAGATACGCAGTATTTT.